These T cell receptor beta chains were read from a single sample in a study of T cell repertoires and HLA-DP antigens. The method was immunoSEQ multiplex PCR; TCRdb's version includes in-frame clones alone and lacks a portion of them. This sample has 85,000 to 90,000 clones, with about 89% found just once. Their recognized antigens are unknown. Sequencing was carried out using CD4+ T cells from PBMCs. The receptor set was obtained from a man aged 50-59 years in good health and CMV-seronegative. Each CDR3 is given with its conserved first and last residue. Fields, in order: clone size, J gene, V gene, D gene, CDR3 length, CDR3 DNA, CDR3 protein. A D gene is named only where the DNA matches it firmly. Clone size is not always given. Where it is, it says once, few, many or a class for expanded clones.

- | TRBJ1-5 | TRBV7-2 | TRBD1 | 15 | TGTGCCAGCAGCTTAGGGAGTGGACAGGGGACGCCCCAGCATTTT | CASSLGSGQGTPQHF
- | TRBJ1-2 | TRBV6-1 | TRBD1 | 13 | TGTGCCAGTCCACAGGGGGCGTATGGAGGCTACACCTTC | CASPQGAYGGYTF
- | TRBJ2-7 | TRBV15 | - | 13 | TGTGCCACCAGCAGAGATGGGTTTTACGAGCAGTACTTC | CATSRDGFYEQYF
- | TRBJ2-7 | TRBV27 | - | 14 | TGTGCCAGCAGTGTCAGGAGGACTAACGACGAGCAGTACTTC | CASSVRRTNDEQYF
once | TRBJ2-1 | TRBV6-5 | - | 12 | TGTGCCAGCAGTTACCTGAACAATGAGCAGTTCTTC | CASSYLNNEQFF
- | TRBJ2-5 | TRBV19 | - | 14 | TGTGCCAGTAGTATCGAGGGGAAGGGGGAGACCCAGTACTTC | CASSIEGKGETQYF
few | TRBJ1-1 | TRBV27 | - | 14 | TGTGCCAGCAGTTTGACGGGTGCAAGGGTGGAAGCTTTCTTT | CASSLTGARVEAFF
- | TRBJ1-6 | TRBV7-9 | - | 16 | TGTGCCAGCAGCGACGGGCAGGGCTTTTATAATTCACCCCTCCACTTT | CASSDGQGFYNSPLHF
- | TRBJ2-7 | TRBV14 | TRBD1 | 16 | TGTGCCAGCAGCCCGATCAGACAGGGCCTCTGGGACGAGCAGTACTTC | CASSPIRQGLWDEQYF
- | TRBJ1-6 | TRBV6-1 | TRBD1 | 16 | TGTGCCAGCAGTGAAGGGACAGGGGGCGGTTATTCACCCCTCCACTTT | CASSEGTGGGYSPLHF
- | TRBJ2-7 | TRBV6-6 | - | 14 | TGTGCCAGCAGTTCAGCGGGCCCCCCCTACGAGCAGTACTTC | CASSSAGPPYEQYF
- | TRBJ1-6 | TRBV7-2 | - | 18 | TGTGCCAGCAGCCCACGGGGTCCCGCGAGCTCCTATAATTCACCCCTCCACTTT | CASSPRGPASSYNSPLHF
- | TRBJ2-5 | TRBV18 | - | 15 | TGTGCCAGCTCACCAAGGGGAGGACAGAAAGAGACCCAGTACTTC | CASSPRGGQKETQYF
- | TRBJ1-2 | TRBV5-4 | - | 13 | TGTGCCAGCAGCTTGTCAGGGGAGATGAGCTACACCTTC | CASSLSGEMSYTF
- | TRBJ2-5 | TRBV7-2 | - | 12 | TGTGCCAGCAGCTTAGTACAAGAGACCCAGTACTTC | CASSLVQETQYF
- | TRBJ2-3 | TRBV19 | TRBD2 | 16 | TGTGCCAGTAGTAAAGGGACTAGCGGGAGCACAGATACGCAGTATTTT | CASSKGTSGSTDTQYF
- | TRBJ2-1 | TRBV7-2 | TRBD1 | 14 | TGTGCCAGCAGCCTGGGACAACCAGGGGGTGAGCAGTTCTTC | CASSLGQPGGEQFF
- | TRBJ2-1 | TRBV5-5 | TRBD2 | 15 | TGTGCCAGCAGCAAGGGACTAGCGGGAGGTTCTGAGCAGTTCTTC | CASSKGLAGGSEQFF
- | TRBJ2-7 | TRBV14 | TRBD1 | 14 | TGTGCCAGCAGCCGACGGACAGGGCCCTACGAGCAGTACTTC | CASSRRTGPYEQYF
- | TRBJ1-6 | TRBV18 | TRBD1 | 14 | TGTGCCAGCTCACCGGGACAGGGGGTTTCACCCCTCCACTTT | CASSPGQGVSPLHF
- | TRBJ2-7 | TRBV5-1 | TRBD1 | 15 | TGCGCCACTAAGAGGACAGGGGGCGAGTCCTACGAGCAGTACTTC | CATKRTGGESYEQYF
- | TRBJ1-6 | TRBV7-9 | TRBD1 | 16 | TGTGCCAGCAGCCCCCAGGGGGGGGCTGATAATTCACCCCTCCACTTT | CASSPQGGADNSPLHF
- | TRBJ2-7 | TRBV4-1 | TRBD2 | 14 | TGCGCCAGCAGCCAGACTAGCGGGAGCTACGAGCAGTACTTC | CASSQTSGSYEQYF
- | TRBJ2-6 | TRBV4-3 | - | 18 | TGCGCCAGCAGCCAAGAGGTAGGGGTGGTGGTGGGGGCCAACGTCCTGACTTTC | CASSQEVGVVVGANVLTF
- | TRBJ2-7 | TRBV2 | - | 12 | TGTGCCAGCAGTATCGAATCCTACGAGCAGTACTTC | CASSIESYEQYF
- | TRBJ2-2 | TRBV6-5 | TRBD2 | 16 | TGTGTCAGCAGTTACTCGACTCTAGCGGTAACCGGGGAGCTGTTTTTT | CVSSYSTLAVTGELFF
few | TRBJ1-1 | TRBV30 | - | 13 | TGTGCCTGGAGTTTGCGGGGGTTCGCTGAAGCTTTCTTT | CAWSLRGFAEAFF
- | TRBJ2-1 | TRBV19 | TRBD1 | 18 | TGTGCCAGTAGCTACCCCCGATCCCGGGACAGCAATTACAATGAGCAGTTCTTC | CASSYPRSRDSNYNEQFF
- | TRBJ1-5 | TRBV19 | - | 16 | TGTGCCAGTAGTACTTACGGGACTCTAAGCAATCAGCCCCAGCATTTT | CASSTYGTLSNQPQHF
- | TRBJ1-4 | TRBV18 | - | 14 | TGTGCCAGCTCACGAGATGCAACTAATGAAAAACTGTTTTTT | CASSRDATNEKLFF
- | TRBJ2-7 | TRBV7-2 | - | 15 | TGTGCCAGCAGCATCGGACTGCCAGGGTCCTACGAGCAGTACTTC | CASSIGLPGSYEQYF
- | TRBJ2-2 | TRBV7-2 | - | 14 | TGTGCCAGCAGCTTCCTGGGCATTACCGGGGAGCTGTTTTTT | CASSFLGITGELFF
- | TRBJ2-2 | TRBV19 | - | 15 | TGTGCCAGTAAGAGGGGGGGCGCGTATGTCGGGGAGCTGTTTTTT | CASKRGGAYVGELFF
few | TRBJ1-6 | TRBV11-2 | - | 12 | TGTGCCAGCAGACACAGGGATTCACCCCTCCACTTT | CASRHRDSPLHF
once | TRBJ2-2 | TRBV30 | - | 15 | TGTGCCTGGAGTCGCGGTAGCGCCTACACCGGGGAGCTGTTTTTT | CAWSRGSAYTGELFF
- | TRBJ2-3 | TRBV6-4 | TRBD2 | 18 | TGTGCCAGCAGCCGAACTAGCGGGGGGTTCTCTAGCACAGATACGCAGTATTTT | CASSRTSGGFSSTDTQYF
- | TRBJ1-1 | TRBV27 | - | 15 | TGTGCCAGCAGGTTAACCACGGGACGGAGGACTGAAGCTTTCTTT | CASRLTTGRRTEAFF
- | TRBJ2-2 | TRBV19 | - | 12 | TGTGCCAGTAGTATCGGCGGCGGGGAGCTGTTTTTT | CASSIGGGELFF
- | TRBJ2-7 | TRBV28 | TRBD1 | 17 | TGTGCCAGCAGACCTACAGGGGCCACCATGATCTCCTACGAGCAGTACTTC | CASRPTGATMISYEQYF
- | TRBJ2-7 | TRBV9 | - | 14 | TGTGCCAGCAGCGCCACCGGGACATCCTACGAGCAGTACTTC | CASSATGTSYEQYF
once | TRBJ2-3 | TRBV27 | - | 16 | TGTGCCAGCAGTTTTCAATTCAGGGTGGGCACAGATACGCAGTATTTT | CASSFQFRVGTDTQYF
- | TRBJ1-2 | TRBV6-1 | TRBD1 | 15 | TGTGCCAGCAGTGAGGGCACCCGGGACAGGGTTGGCTACACCTTC | CASSEGTRDRVGYTF
- | TRBJ2-1 | TRBV7-2 | - | 12 | TGTGCCAGCAGCTTAATGATAGATGAGCAGTTCTTC | CASSLMIDEQFF
- | TRBJ2-2 | TRBV27 | TRBD1 | 13 | TGTGCCAGCAGACCCAGGGGGCCCGGGGAGCTGTTTTTT | CASRPRGPGELFF
- | TRBJ1-5 | TRBV7-2 | - | 12 | TGTGCCAGCAGCCCCTATAATCAGCCCCAGCATTTT | CASSPYNQPQHF
- | TRBJ2-3 | TRBV7-2 | - | 16 | TGTGCCAGCAGCTTAAAAACTAGCCGGCTCACAGATACGCAGTATTTT | CASSLKTSRLTDTQYF
once | TRBJ1-4 | TRBV28 | TRBD1 | 13 | TGTGCCAGCAGCCGGGACAGGGCTGAAAAACTGTTTTTT | CASSRDRAEKLFF
once | TRBJ2-5 | TRBV7-2 | TRBD1 | 15 | TGTGCCAGCAGCTTGACAGGGGGCTTGCAAGAGACCCAGTACTTC | CASSLTGGLQETQYF
- | TRBJ2-7 | TRBV20-1 | - | 11 | TGCAGTGCAGGCCAGACCTACGAGCAGTACTTC | CSAGQTYEQYF
- | TRBJ1-1 | TRBV19 | TRBD1 | 13 | TGTGCCAGTAGTACCAGGGACAGGGGGCAAGCTTTCTTT | CASSTRDRGQAFF
once | TRBJ2-5 | TRBV30 | - | 14 | TGTGCCTGGAGTGTGAACAGACAGTCGTTAGAGCAGTACTTC | CAWSVNRQSLEQYF